The rows below give T cell receptor beta chains drawn from one sample of a study of blood T cell repertoires in COVID-19. TCRdb's table, derived via immunoSEQ multiplex PCR, lists solely in-frame clones and lacks some. The sample records roughly 230,000 clones, roughly 91% being singletons. Material for sequencing was peripheral blood. These receptors were taken from a man under 40 with COVID-19, enrolled during active disease. CDR3s include the opening cysteine and the closing phenylalanine or tryptophan. The D gene is left open where the match is weak. Clone size is given for some rows only: seen once, a few or many times, or a class if the clone is expanded.

D gene: -
V gene: TRBV27
J gene: TRBJ1-1
clone size: -
CDR3 DNA: TGTGCCAGCAGCTCACAGGGAGGGATCACTGAAGCTTTCTTT
CDR3 protein: CASSSQGGITEAFF

D gene: TRBD2
V gene: TRBV18
J gene: TRBJ2-2
clone size: -
CDR3 DNA: TGTGCCAGCTCACCATCGGGAGGGGAAACGTCCGGGGAGCTGTTTTTT
CDR3 protein: CASSPSGGETSGELFF

D gene: TRBD2
V gene: TRBV5-4
J gene: TRBJ2-2
clone size: few
CDR3 DNA: TGTGCCAGCAGCACTCATAGCGGGGGAAATACCGGGGAGCTGTTTTTT
CDR3 protein: CASSTHSGGNTGELFF

D gene: TRBD2
V gene: TRBV6-5
J gene: TRBJ2-7
clone size: -
CDR3 DNA: TGTGCCAGCAGTTACGACTCGGGGGGGTACGAGCAGTACTTC
CDR3 protein: CASSYDSGGYEQYF

D gene: -
V gene: TRBV7-2
J gene: TRBJ2-1
clone size: once
CDR3 DNA: TGTGCCAGCAGCTTAGCGGACTTAGGATATGGTGAGCAGTTCTTC
CDR3 protein: CASSLADLGYGEQFF

D gene: -
V gene: TRBV11-2
J gene: TRBJ1-1
clone size: once
CDR3 DNA: TGTGCCAGCAGCTCGGGATTGAACACTGAAGCTTTCTTT
CDR3 protein: CASSSGLNTEAFF

D gene: -
V gene: TRBV5-1
J gene: TRBJ2-3
clone size: -
CDR3 DNA: TGCGCCAGCAACGGGGGTGCTGACACAGATACGCAGTATTTT
CDR3 protein: CASNGGADTDTQYF

D gene: TRBD2
V gene: TRBV3-1/TRBV3-2
J gene: TRBJ2-1
clone size: -
CDR3 DNA: TGTGCCAGCGGGACTAGCGGGGGGGCGAATGAGCAGTTCTTC
CDR3 protein: CASGTSGGANEQFF

D gene: -
V gene: TRBV19
J gene: TRBJ1-5
clone size: -
CDR3 DNA: TGTGCCAGTAGTATAGCACGGGGTAATCAGCCCCAGCATTTT
CDR3 protein: CASSIARGNQPQHF

D gene: -
V gene: TRBV5-4
J gene: TRBJ2-1
clone size: -
CDR3 DNA: TGTGCCAGCAGCTTAAGCTCCGCCCTGAGCTCCTACAATGAGCAGTTCTTC
CDR3 protein: CASSLSSALSSYNEQFF

D gene: TRBD1
V gene: TRBV5-4
J gene: TRBJ1-3
clone size: -
CDR3 DNA: TGTGCCAGCAGCTTCTCCGGGACAGCTGGAAACACCATATATTTT
CDR3 protein: CASSFSGTAGNTIYF

D gene: -
V gene: TRBV5-6
J gene: TRBJ1-1
clone size: -
CDR3 DNA: TGTGCCAGCAGCTTGGCATCAGGGGCCCCTGAAGCTTTCTTT
CDR3 protein: CASSLASGAPEAFF

D gene: TRBD1
V gene: TRBV2
J gene: TRBJ2-7
clone size: -
CDR3 DNA: TGTGCCAGCACCCCCCGGGGACAGGGTAGGTCCGAGCAGTACTTC
CDR3 protein: CASTPRGQGRSEQYF

D gene: TRBD1
V gene: TRBV7-9
J gene: TRBJ1-2
clone size: once
CDR3 DNA: TGTGCCAGCAGCATCGGACAGGAGCCTAACTATGGCTACACCTTC
CDR3 protein: CASSIGQEPNYGYTF

D gene: TRBD2
V gene: TRBV4-1
J gene: TRBJ2-2
clone size: -
CDR3 DNA: TGCGCCAGCAGATTTCTAGCGGGGGGGCCCGGGGAGCTGTTTTTT
CDR3 protein: CASRFLAGGPGELFF

D gene: -
V gene: TRBV6-5
J gene: TRBJ1-6
clone size: once
CDR3 DNA: TGTGCCAGCAGTTATCGGGGAGTTAATTCACCCCTCCACTTT
CDR3 protein: CASSYRGVNSPLHF

D gene: TRBD1
V gene: TRBV5-4
J gene: TRBJ1-5
clone size: -
CDR3 DNA: TGTGCCAGCAGCATACAGGGGTCTCAGCCCCAGCATTTT
CDR3 protein: CASSIQGSQPQHF

D gene: TRBD1
V gene: TRBV27
J gene: TRBJ2-2
clone size: -
CDR3 DNA: TGTGCCAGTAAACGTGGGACAGATAACACCGGGGAGCTGTTTTTT
CDR3 protein: CASKRGTDNTGELFF

D gene: -
V gene: TRBV19
J gene: TRBJ1-1
clone size: -
CDR3 DNA: TGTGCCAGATACCACAGGGCTGTGGCTGAAGCTTTCTTT
CDR3 protein: CARYHRAVAEAFF

D gene: TRBD1
V gene: TRBV19
J gene: TRBJ1-1
clone size: -
CDR3 DNA: TGTGCCAGTAGTATGACACAGGGGGCGCCCACTGAAGCTTTCTTT
CDR3 protein: CASSMTQGAPTEAFF

D gene: TRBD2
V gene: TRBV27
J gene: TRBJ2-1
clone size: -
CDR3 DNA: TGTGCCAGCAGTCCGAGGATACGCGGGGGGGCTTCTTACAATGAGCAGTTCTTC
CDR3 protein: CASSPRIRGGASYNEQFF

D gene: TRBD2
V gene: TRBV4-2
J gene: TRBJ2-5
clone size: once
CDR3 DNA: TGTGCCAGCAGCCAAGCGAAACTAGCGGTCTCGTTAGAGACCCAGTACTTC
CDR3 protein: CASSQAKLAVSLETQYF

D gene: -
V gene: TRBV3-1/TRBV3-2
J gene: TRBJ1-6
clone size: -
CDR3 DNA: TGTGCCAGCAGCCAAGGAAGAGGACTGGGCTCACCCCTCCACTTT
CDR3 protein: CASSQGRGLGSPLHF

D gene: -
V gene: TRBV11-3
J gene: TRBJ1-1
clone size: -
CDR3 DNA: TGTGCCAGCAGCTTAATAGCGGGGGCGGAGGCTTTCTTT
CDR3 protein: CASSLIAGAEAFF

D gene: -
V gene: TRBV5-6
J gene: TRBJ1-6
clone size: once
CDR3 DNA: TGTGCCAGCAGCGCGGAGTATAATTCACCCCTCCACTTT
CDR3 protein: CASSAEYNSPLHF

D gene: -
V gene: TRBV7-9
J gene: TRBJ1-1
clone size: -
CDR3 DNA: TGTGCCAGCAGCGACCGGGACACAAAGAACACTGAAGCTTTCTTT
CDR3 protein: CASSDRDTKNTEAFF

D gene: -
V gene: TRBV3-1/TRBV3-2
J gene: TRBJ1-2
clone size: -
CDR3 DNA: TGTGCCAGCAGCCAAGATCACAGCACAGGCGGCTACACCTTC
CDR3 protein: CASSQDHSTGGYTF

D gene: -
V gene: TRBV3-1/TRBV3-2
J gene: TRBJ2-1
clone size: -
CDR3 DNA: TGTGCCAGCAGTTACATGGGGGGTCGAAATGAGCAGTTCTTC
CDR3 protein: CASSYMGGRNEQFF

D gene: -
V gene: TRBV5-1
J gene: TRBJ1-4
clone size: -
CDR3 DNA: TGCGCCCCAAGGTCCGGGGAACGCGGTCCCAAGGGTTTGTTTTTT
CDR3 protein: CAPRSGERGPKGLFF

D gene: -
V gene: TRBV5-1
J gene: TRBJ1-3
clone size: -
CDR3 DNA: TGCGCCAGCAGCGATGGGGGCGGCTACTCTGGAAACACCATATATTTT
CDR3 protein: CASSDGGGYSGNTIYF

D gene: -
V gene: TRBV9
J gene: TRBJ1-2
clone size: -
CDR3 DNA: TGTGCCAGCAGCCCGGCAGGGCTGTATGGCTACACCTTC
CDR3 protein: CASSPAGLYGYTF

D gene: -
V gene: TRBV11-2
J gene: TRBJ2-1
clone size: -
CDR3 DNA: TGTGCCAGCAGCTTAGAGCGGCCCCCTTACAATGAGCAGTTCTTC
CDR3 protein: CASSLERPPYNEQFF